What follows is one T cell receptor (beta chain) and its context. The antigen is not known. The entry originates in a study of cytomegalovirus exposure and HLA in healthy donors. Study-wide background: Earlier work reported approximately 100 million unique TCR beta sequences from 180 million or so T cells.

The PCR contained 60 Vbeta and 13 Jbeta primers. This table comes from immunoSEQ multiplex PCR, and its TCRdb copy is limited to in-frame clones, with some not included. The data show about 170,000 clones, with more than 80% seen just once and 2.4% held by the top ten. Study results and limitations: For most TCR beta V segments, an earlier analysis put the productive rate at about 90% or about 30% of the time. One variant, a missense change in DCLRE1C, was linked in a later analysis to TCR beta V- and J-gene trimming. Reports indicated that the classifier achieved high specificity and sensitivity in diagnosing cytomegalovirus status.

The length of the CDR3 is 22 residues. Per the germline V gene, CDR1 is SNHLY and CDR2 is FYNNEI. V dropped 10 bases and J dropped 8; count of bases not matched to a gene: 30. The V gene is TRBV2, the J gene TRBJ1-6, with 12 bases identical to TRBD1. The source material was PBMCs. The TCR sequence derives from a male donor in good health and CMV-seronegative. The CDR3 spells CATKARLKGGQGATIRDSPLHF. The CDR3 coding sequence is TGTGCCACCAAAGCGAGGTTGAAGGGGGGACAGGGGGCAACAATCCGCGATTCACCCCTCCACTTT.